One and the same sample provided the 10 T cell receptor beta chains below, sequenced in a study of T cells in Graves' hyperthyroidism and ophthalmopathy. RNA transcripts provided the source from which TCR beta CDR3 regions were amplified. Primed by the HTBI set, a first-round RT-PCR was run on the TCR CDR3. From the multiplex PCR reads, TCRdb called clonotypes with MiXCR, one entry per CDR3 protein. In the table there are around 380,000 distinct CDR3 sequences, approximately 12% of which are singletons. The sequenced material came from blood. These receptors all come from a man aged 25-40 years with Graves' hyperthyroidism that later progressed to Graves' ophthalmopathy.

This clonotype was detected many times. This chain uses TRBV2 with TRBJ1-2, with D perhaps TRBD1 (5 bases). CDR1 and CDR2 from the germline V gene are SNHLY and FYNNEI. The V and J ends lost 4 bases and 2 bases respectively, with 17 bases between them. This CDR3 has 16 amino acids. The DNA for the CDR3 is TGTGCCAGCAGTGTTAGTCCCACGGGACGGAACTATGGCTACACCTTC. Translation gives CASSVSPTGRNYGYTF. Complete variable domain (other parts from reference TRBV2 and TRBJ1-2): EPEVTQTPSHQVTQMGQEVILRCVPISNHLYFYWYRQILGQKVEFLVSFYNNEISEKSEIFDDQFSVERPDGSNFTLKIRSTKLEDSAMYFCASSVSPTGRNYGYTFGSGTRLTVV.

This clonotype was seen ten or more times. The rearrangement uses TRBV10-2 and TRBJ1-5; D is unresolved. Per germline, CDR1 WSHSY and CDR2 SAAADI. Trimming removed 5 bases at V and 5 bases at J, with 13 bases between. This CDR3 has 14 amino acids. The CDR3 is CASSSRGLDQPQHF. In nucleotides, the CDR3 is TGCGCCAGCAGTTCTCGGGGTTTAGATCAGCCCCAGCATTTT.

The gene calls are TRBV7-6 and TRBJ2-5; D gene unclear. The germline gives CDR1 SGHVS, CDR2 FNYEAQ. CDR3 size: 15 residues. V was shortened by 2 bases and J by 2 bases, with 12 bases between the two germline ends. Written as DNA, the CDR3 is TGTGCCAGCAGCTTATGGCTTAAAGAACAAGAGACCCAGTACTTC. Its protein product is CASSLWLKEQETQYF.

The chain combines TRBV5-1 with TRBJ1-3; 7 bases are shared with TRBD1. J was trimmed by 2 bases and V by 5 bases; bases with no gene match: 13. The germline V gene encodes CDR1 SGHRS and CDR2 YFSETQ. There are 17 residues in the CDR3. The CDR3 bases are TGCGCCAGCAGAGAACTCCTACGAGGGGGCCCTGGAAACACCATATATTTT. Its protein is CASRELLRGGPGNTIYF.

This clonotype was observed many times. This rearrangement joins TRBV11-2 to TRBJ2-7; D is tentatively TRBD1 or TRBD2 (5 bases each). Germline CDR1 SGHAT, CDR2 FQNNGV. Trimming removed 1 base at V and 2 bases at J, with 12 bases between. CDR3 length: 15 residues. CDR3 bases: TGTGCCAGCAGCTTAGGCCGGGACCCAGCCTACGAGCAGTACTTC. Translating gives CASSLGRDPAYEQYF.

This clonotype showed up many times. V usage is TRBV2 and J usage is TRBJ2-1, with 7 bases aligning to TRBD1. V was pared by 6 bases and J by 1 base, with 6 bases of the junction left unmatched. From germline, CDR1 is SNHLY and CDR2 FYNNEI. The CDR3 is 15 amino acids. The CDR3 is CASRADRSSYNEQFF. In DNA form, the CDR3 reads TGTGCCAGCAGAGCGGACAGGAGTTCCTACAATGAGCAGTTCTTC.

This clonotype was found many times. V gene TRBV20-1 combines with J gene TRBJ2-4; possibly TRBD1 or TRBD2 for D (5 bases each). The germline V and J ends were trimmed by 2 bases and 4 bases, with 12 bases remaining between them. This CDR3 spans 14 amino acids. Germline CDR1 reads DFQATT; CDR2 reads SNEGSKA (reference sequence). The CDR3 is CSARRRDGKNIQYF. The DNA of the CDR3 is TGCAGTGCTAGACGCCGGGACGGAAAAAACATTCAGTACTTC.

This clonotype was seen ten or more times. This sequence joins TRBV7-6 and TRBJ2-1; D gene unclear. The V end lost 0 bases, the J end lost 0 bases, and 12 bases lay between the germline ends. The germline V gene has CDR1 SGHVS and CDR2 FNYEAQ. CDR3 size: 17 residues. The CDR3: CASSLAVRPSSYNEQFF. The CDR3 bases are TGTGCCAGCAGCTTAGCGGTAAGGCCAAGCTCCTACAATGAGCAGTTCTTC. The full variable domain, completed using reference TRBV7-6 and TRBJ2-1, is GAGVSQSPRYKVTKRGQDVALRCDPISGHVSLYWYRQALGQGPEFLTYFNYEAQQDKSGLPNDRFSAERPEGSISTLTIQRTEQRDSAMYRCASSLAVRPSSYNEQFFGPGTRLTVL.

V usage is TRBV20-1 and J usage is TRBJ2-5; 7 bases are a match to TRBD2. J gave up 1 base and V 3 bases, and 2 bases lay outside the gene matches. Germline assignment: CDR1 DFQATT and CDR2 SNEGSKA (reference sequence). The CDR3 loop spans 13 amino acids. The CDR3, as DNA: TGCAGTGCTAGGACTAGCCCCCAAGAGACCCAGTACTTC. It specifies CSARTSPQETQYF.

In this sample, this clonotype turned up many times. The chain uses TRBV6-5 and TRBJ1-5, with 7 bases lining up with TRBD1. The CDR3 has 12 residues. J lost 12 bases, V lost 2 bases, and 4 bases had no gene match. Per germline, CDR1 MNHEY and CDR2 SVGAGI. The CDR3 reads CASSYGTENQHF. For the CDR3, the DNA is TGTGCCAGCAGTTACGGGACAGAAAACCAGCATTTT.